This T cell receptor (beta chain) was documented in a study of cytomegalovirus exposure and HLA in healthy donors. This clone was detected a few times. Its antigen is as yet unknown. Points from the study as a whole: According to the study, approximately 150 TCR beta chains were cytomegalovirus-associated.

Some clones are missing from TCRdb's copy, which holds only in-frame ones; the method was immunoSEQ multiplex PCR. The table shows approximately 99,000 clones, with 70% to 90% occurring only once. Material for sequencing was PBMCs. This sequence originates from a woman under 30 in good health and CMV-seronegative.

CDR3 sequence reads: CASSSRSSGGPETQYF. In DNA, the CDR3 is TGTGCCAGCAGTTCCCGTTCTAGCGGGGGGCCAGAGACCCAGTACTTC. V and J are TRBV27 and TRBJ2-5; TRBD2 aligns across 11 bases. The CDR3 totals 16 residues. Germline CDR1 is MNHEY and CDR2 is SMNVEV (reference sequence). V lost 4 bases, J lost 4 bases, and 8 bases stayed unmatched.